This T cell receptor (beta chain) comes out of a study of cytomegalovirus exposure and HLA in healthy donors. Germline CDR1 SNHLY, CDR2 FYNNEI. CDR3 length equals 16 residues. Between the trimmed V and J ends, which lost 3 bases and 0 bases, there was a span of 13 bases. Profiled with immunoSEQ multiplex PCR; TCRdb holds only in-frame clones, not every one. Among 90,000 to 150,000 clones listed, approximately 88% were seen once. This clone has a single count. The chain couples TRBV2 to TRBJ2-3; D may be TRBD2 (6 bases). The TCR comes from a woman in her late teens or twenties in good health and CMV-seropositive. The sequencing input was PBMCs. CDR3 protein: CASSDPRGISTDTQYF. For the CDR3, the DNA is TGTGCCAGCAGTGACCCCCGGGGGATAAGCACAGATACGCAGTATTTT.